A single sample is the source of the 5 T cell receptor beta chains below, sequenced in a study of T cells expressing NK-cell markers. TCRdb processed the 5' RACE reads again and assigns one entry to each CDR3 protein, with no DNA. This repertoire includes about 110,000 distinct CDR3 sequences. The sample comprised blood T cells: a sorted CD56 or NKG2C T cell subset, CD4+ or CD8+ T cells, or bulk PBMC T cells (not recorded which). These receptors were obtained from a woman between 18 and 69 years old in good health.

The chain employs TRBV12-3 or TRBV12-4 and TRBJ2-1; with no DNA, the TCRdb D assignment of TRBD2 cannot be verified. CDR3 size: 15 residues. CDR3 loop: CASSLTLAGSNEQFF.

The chain recombines TRBV6-1 with TRBJ2-2; TCRdb selects TRBD1, and the lack of DNA leaves this call unchecked. This CDR3 has 13 amino acids. Germline-derived CDR1 and CDR2 are MNHNS and SASEGT. This CDR3 reads CASAQGRTGELFF.

The chain couples TRBV12-3 or TRBV12-4 to TRBJ1-5; the D gene TCRdb calls, TRBD1, cannot be checked with no DNA. The CDR3 has 15 amino acids. CDR3 in amino acids: CASSPPTGGGQPQHF.

This chain uses TRBV20-1 with TRBJ1-1. This CDR3 has 15 residues. Per germline, CDR1 DFQATT and CDR2 SNEGSKA (reference sequence). The CDR3 protein is CSARGADYVNTEAFF.

The V and J genes are TRBV19 and TRBJ2-7; TCRdb calls TRBD2, which cannot be checked without DNA. Germline V gene sequence: CDR1 LNHDA, CDR2 SQIVND (reference sequence). CDR3 length equals 15 residues. The CDR3 reads CASGWAGDRTYEQYF. The full variable domain, completed using reference TRBV19 and TRBJ2-7, is DGGITQSPKYLFRKEGQNVTLSCEQNLNHDAMYWYRQDPGQGLRLIYYSQIVNDFQKGDIAEGYSVSREKKESFPLTVTSAQKNPTAFYLCASGWAGDRTYEQYFGPGTRLTVT.